This T cell receptor (beta chain) was documented in a study of T cell responses to AZD1222 COVID-19 vaccine. Overall study: Pooled samples include second doses given at about 4 or 12 weeks. The study's findings and limits: Just 5 to 7 people given AZD1222 tested seropositive at baseline. Spike-specific TCR breadth and depth were elevated following two AZD1222 doses. Per reports, nearly half of all spike-specific TCRs target regions that are unmutated in variants.

Sequencing used immunoSEQ multiplex PCR; TCRdb keeps in-frame clones, though not all of them. The sample contains approximately 90,000 clones, approximately 94% of which appear only once. V lost 6 bases, J lost 8 bases, and 19 bases lay in between. Germline values: CDR1 MDHEN, CDR2 SYDVKM. The CDR3 is made up of 15 amino acids. As to this clone: Its specificity is not known.

Sequences were derived from peripheral blood, sampled on day 0 of AZD1222 vaccination. The sequence derives from an adult in good health. The chain uses TRBV28 and TRBJ1-4, with a tentative D call TRBD1 (6 bases). CDR3 sequence: CASRPNGGGWEKLFF. Written as DNA, the CDR3 is TGTGCCAGCAGACCTAATGGGGGGGGCTGGGAAAAACTGTTTTTT.